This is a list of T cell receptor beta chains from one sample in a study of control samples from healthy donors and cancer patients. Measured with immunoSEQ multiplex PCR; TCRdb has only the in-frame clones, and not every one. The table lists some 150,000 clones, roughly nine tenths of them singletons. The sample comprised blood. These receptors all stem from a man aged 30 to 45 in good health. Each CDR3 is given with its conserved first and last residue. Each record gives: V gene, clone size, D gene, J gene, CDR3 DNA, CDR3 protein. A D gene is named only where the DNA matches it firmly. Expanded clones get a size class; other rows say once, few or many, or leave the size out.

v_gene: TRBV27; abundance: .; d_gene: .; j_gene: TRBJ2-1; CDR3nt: TGTGCCAGCAGTCTCCGAAAGACAGATTACAATGAGCAGTTCTTC; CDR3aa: CASSLRKTDYNEQFF
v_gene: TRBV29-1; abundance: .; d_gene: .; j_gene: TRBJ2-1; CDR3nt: TGCAGCGTTGCGGGTTACTTCAATGAGCAGTTCTTC; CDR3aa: CSVAGYFNEQFF
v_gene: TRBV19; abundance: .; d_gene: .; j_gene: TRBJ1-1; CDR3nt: TGTGCCAGTAGTATGGGACAATTCCATTCTGAAGCTTTCTTT; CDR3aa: CASSMGQFHSEAFF
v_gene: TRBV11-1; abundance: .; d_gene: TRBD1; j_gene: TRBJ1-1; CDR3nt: TGTGCCAGCAGCTTACGTCAGGGGGCCTCTGAAGCTTTCTTT; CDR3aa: CASSLRQGASEAFF
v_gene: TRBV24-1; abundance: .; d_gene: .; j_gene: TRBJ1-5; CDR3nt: TGTGCCACCAGTGGAGGGGATTCGAATCAGCCCCAGCATTTT; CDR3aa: CATSGGDSNQPQHF
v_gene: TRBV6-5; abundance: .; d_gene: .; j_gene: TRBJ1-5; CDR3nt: TGTGCCAGCAGTTCTAGACATGTAGGGCAGCCCCAGCATTTT; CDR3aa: CASSSRHVGQPQHF
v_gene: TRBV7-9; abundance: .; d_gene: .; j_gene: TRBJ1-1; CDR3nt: TGTGCCAGCAGCTTAGGAGGTCAGGGAGTATGGAACACTGAAGCTTTCTTT; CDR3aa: CASSLGGQGVWNTEAFF
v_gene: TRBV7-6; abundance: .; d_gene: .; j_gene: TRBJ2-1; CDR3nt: TGTGCCAGCAGCTTAGAAGGGAGCTCCTACAATGAGCAGTTCTTC; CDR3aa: CASSLEGSSYNEQFF
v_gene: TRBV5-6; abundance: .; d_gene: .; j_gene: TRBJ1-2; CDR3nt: TGTGCCAGCAGCCCCGATTTCGGCTACCGCTATGGCTACACCTTC; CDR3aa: CASSPDFGYRYGYTF
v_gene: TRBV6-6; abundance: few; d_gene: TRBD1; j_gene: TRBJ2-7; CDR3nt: TGTGCCAGCAGTAGCCAAATCAGGGGGTGGGAGCAGTACTTC; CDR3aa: CASSSQIRGWEQYF
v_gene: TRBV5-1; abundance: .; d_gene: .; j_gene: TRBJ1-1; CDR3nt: TGCGCCAGCAAAGTGGGGGCTAGCGCTGAAGCTTTCTTT; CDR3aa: CASKVGASAEAFF
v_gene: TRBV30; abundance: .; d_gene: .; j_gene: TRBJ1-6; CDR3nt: TGTGCCTGGAGTAGAGAGGGACGTTCTTCACCCCTCCACTTT; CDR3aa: CAWSREGRSSPLHF
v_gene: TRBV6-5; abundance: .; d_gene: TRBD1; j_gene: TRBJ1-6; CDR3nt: TGTGCCAGCAGCCAACGACAGGGCGTCCCCCCCCTCCACTTT; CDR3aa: CASSQRQGVPPLHF
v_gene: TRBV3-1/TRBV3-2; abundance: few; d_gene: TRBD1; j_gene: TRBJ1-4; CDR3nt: TGTGCCAGCAGCCAAGATAGGACAGGAGGAGGAAAACTGTTTTTT; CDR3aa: CASSQDRTGGGKLFF
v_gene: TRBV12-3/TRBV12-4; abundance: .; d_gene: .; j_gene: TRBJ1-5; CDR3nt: TGTGCCAGCAGTTCTCAGAATCAGCCCCAGCATTTT; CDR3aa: CASSSQNQPQHF
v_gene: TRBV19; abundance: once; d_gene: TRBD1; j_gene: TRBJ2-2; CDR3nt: TGTGCCAGTAGCTCAGGGGGCCAGGGAAACACCGGGGAGCTGTTTTTT; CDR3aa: CASSSGGQGNTGELFF
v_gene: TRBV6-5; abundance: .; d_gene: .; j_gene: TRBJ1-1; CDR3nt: TGTGCCAGCACCGCCCGGTGGACTGAAGCTTTCTTT; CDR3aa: CASTARWTEAFF
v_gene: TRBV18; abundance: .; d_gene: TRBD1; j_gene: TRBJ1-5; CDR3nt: TGTGCCAGCTCACCGGACAGGGGGCAGGCCCAGCATTTT; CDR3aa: CASSPDRGQAQHF
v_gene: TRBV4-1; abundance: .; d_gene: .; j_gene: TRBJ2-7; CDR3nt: TGCGCCAGCAGCCAAGCTCAGGCCTACGAGCAGTACTTC; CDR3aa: CASSQAQAYEQYF
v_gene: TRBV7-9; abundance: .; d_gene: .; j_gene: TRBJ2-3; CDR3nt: TGTGCCAGCAGCTACCTCTCCTTAGGAGATACGCAGTATTTT; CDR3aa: CASSYLSLGDTQYF
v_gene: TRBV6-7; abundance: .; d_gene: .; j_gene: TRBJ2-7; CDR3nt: TGTGCCAGCAGTTACGGGCATTTGAGGGGCAGATGGGAACCCTACGAGCAGTACTTC; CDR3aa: CASSYGHLRGRWEPYEQYF
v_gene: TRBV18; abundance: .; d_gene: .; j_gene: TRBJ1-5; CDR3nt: TGTGCCAGCTCACCAGAAACTAGCAATCAGCCCCAGCATTTT; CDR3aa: CASSPETSNQPQHF
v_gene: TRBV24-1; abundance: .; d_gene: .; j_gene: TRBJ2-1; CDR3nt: TGTGCCACCAGTGACCCTAATAACCCAACGAGCTACTCCTACAATGAGCAGTTCTTC; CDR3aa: CATSDPNNPTSYSYNEQFF
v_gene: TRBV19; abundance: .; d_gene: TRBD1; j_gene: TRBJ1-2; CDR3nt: TGTGCCAGTGGGGACAGGGGGAACTATGGCTACACCTTC; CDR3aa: CASGDRGNYGYTF
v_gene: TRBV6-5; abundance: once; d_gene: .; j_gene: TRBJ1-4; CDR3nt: TGTGCCAGCAGTTACGCCGGCAGGTTTGGTGAAAAACTGTTTTTT; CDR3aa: CASSYAGRFGEKLFF
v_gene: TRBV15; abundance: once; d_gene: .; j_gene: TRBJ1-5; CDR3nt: TGTGCCACCAGCAGAGATCTCGGGGACAATCAGCCCCAGCATTTT; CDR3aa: CATSRDLGDNQPQHF
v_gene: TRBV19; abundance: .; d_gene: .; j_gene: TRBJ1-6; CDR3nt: TGTGCCAGTAGTATCCCGGCAGGCTGGACTTGGGATTCACCCCTCCACTTT; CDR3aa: CASSIPAGWTWDSPLHF
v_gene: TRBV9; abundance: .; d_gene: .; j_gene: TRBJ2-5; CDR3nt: TGTGCCAGCAGCGCCCGGACAGTAGTTAGTGAGACCCAGTACTTC; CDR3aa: CASSARTVVSETQYF
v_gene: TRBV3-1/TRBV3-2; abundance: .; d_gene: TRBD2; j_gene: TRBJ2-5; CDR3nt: TGTGCCAGCAGCCAAGGGGACTACGAGTATCAAGAGACCCAGTACTTC; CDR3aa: CASSQGDYEYQETQYF
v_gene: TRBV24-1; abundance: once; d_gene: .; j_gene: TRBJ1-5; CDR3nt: TGTGCCACCAGTGATTTATCAGGGAATCAGCCCCAGCATTTT; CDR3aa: CATSDLSGNQPQHF
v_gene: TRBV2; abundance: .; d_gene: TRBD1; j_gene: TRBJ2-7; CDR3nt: TGTGCCAGCAGAGGACAGGGGACCTCCTACGAGCAGTACTTC; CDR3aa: CASRGQGTSYEQYF
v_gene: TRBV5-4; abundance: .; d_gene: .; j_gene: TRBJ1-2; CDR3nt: TGTGCCAGCAGCGCGACCAGGGACATCTATGGCTACACCTTC; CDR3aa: CASSATRDIYGYTF
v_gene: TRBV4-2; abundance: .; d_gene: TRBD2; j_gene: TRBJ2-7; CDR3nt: TGTGCCAGCAGCCAAAGTGTGACTACTAGCGGGGGCCCCTGGTACGAGCAGTACTTC; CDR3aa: CASSQSVTTSGGPWYEQYF
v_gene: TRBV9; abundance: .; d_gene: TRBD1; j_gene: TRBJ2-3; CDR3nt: TGTGCCAGCAGCGTAGTAGCGCAGGGGGTCGGTACGCAGTATTTT; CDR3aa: CASSVVAQGVGTQYF
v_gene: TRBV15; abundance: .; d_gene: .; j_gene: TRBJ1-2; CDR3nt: TGTGCCACCAGCAAGTCAGGGAACGGCTATGGCTACACCTTC; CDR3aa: CATSKSGNGYGYTF
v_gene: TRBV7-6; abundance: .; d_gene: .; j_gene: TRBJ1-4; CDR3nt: TGTGCCAGCAGCTTAAGAGACGGACCATTTACAACTAATGAAAAACTGTTTTTT; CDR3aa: CASSLRDGPFTTNEKLFF
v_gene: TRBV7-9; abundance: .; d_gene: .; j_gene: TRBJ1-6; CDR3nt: TGTGCCAGCAACCCGGTCCGGGATTATAATTCACCCCTCCACTTT; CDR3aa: CASNPVRDYNSPLHF